Presented here are 18 T cell receptor beta chains from one specimen sequenced in a study of blood T cell repertoires in COVID-19. Measured with immunoSEQ multiplex PCR; TCRdb has only the in-frame clones, and not every one. The sample has about 290,000 clones; 89% are singletons. Sequencing was done on a sample of PBMCs or T cells enriched from blood (not recorded which). The origin of the receptors is a middle-aged woman who had recovered from COVID-19.

V and J are TRBV28 and TRBJ2-3; TRBD1 agrees at 9 bases. Germline CDR1 and CDR2: MDHEN and SYDVKM. The CDR3 covers 15 residues. Trimming at V came to 7 bases and at J to 0 bases, leaving 5 bases not matched to a gene. The CDR3 region is CASMGQGESTDTQYF. The CDR3, as DNA: TGTGCCAGCATGGGACAGGGAGAGAGCACAGATACGCAGTATTTT.

The genes are TRBV2 and TRBJ2-7; D might be TRBD1 (7 bases). The ends were cut back, 4 bases at V and 6 bases at J, with 16 bases in the middle. This CDR3 has 14 residues. Per the germline V gene, CDR1 is SNHLY and CDR2 is FYNNEI. The CDR3 sequence is CASSGHRQGGEQYF. The CDR3 nucleotides are TGTGCCAGCAGTGGCCACAGACAGGGAGGCGAGCAGTACTTC.

The chain combines TRBV27 with TRBJ1-5, with TRBD1 identical over 12 bases. V was clipped by 8 bases and J by 6 bases; unmatched bases: 8. Germline V lookup: CDR1 MNHEY, CDR2 SMNVEV (reference sequence). The CDR3 consists of 15 residues. Here the CDR3 reads CASGSGTGGVQPQHF. For the CDR3, the DNA is TGTGCCAGCGGCTCCGGGACAGGGGGCGTTCAGCCCCAGCATTTT.

The chain is built from TRBV5-4 and TRBJ1-2; D remains unclear. Germline values: CDR1 SGHNT, CDR2 YYREEE (reference sequence). Trimming left V 3 bases short and J 9 bases short, with 15 bases between. This CDR3 comprises 13 residues. The CDR3, as DNA: TGTGCCAGCAGCTACCCAACTTTCCCCCGCTACACCTTC. As protein: CASSYPTFPRYTF.

This chain uses TRBV7-2 with TRBJ1-2; 11 bases fit TRBD1. Trimming removed 5 bases from V and 4 bases from J; junction bases left unmatched: 9. CDR3 length equals 16 residues. Germline V gene lookup returns CDR1 SGHTA and CDR2 FQGNSA. CDR3 nucleotides: TGTGCCAGCAGCCCCTATCTAGGGACAGGGGGCTATGGCTACACCTTC. The encoded protein is CASSPYLGTGGYGYTF.

The V call is TRBV5-1, the J call TRBJ1-2; 10 nucleotides agree with TRBD1. V shed 3 bases, J shed 1 base, and the junction held 9 bases outside the gene matches. This CDR3 has 17 residues. Looked up from germline, CDR1 is SGHRS and CDR2 is YFSETQ. The CDR3 loop reads CASSSPGQGPLNYGYTF. CDR3 nucleotide sequence: TGCGCCAGCAGCTCACCGGGACAGGGGCCCCTTAACTATGGCTACACCTTC.

The genes are TRBV29-1 and TRBJ1-4, with TRBD1 identical over 9 bases. V lost 4 bases, J lost 8 bases, and 5 bases stayed unmatched. The CDR3 is 13 residues long. Germline CDR1 is SQVTM and CDR2 is ANQGSEA. CDR3 protein: CSVVTGGGEKLFF. The CDR3 DNA reads as TGCAGCGTTGTGACAGGGGGGGGCGAAAAACTGTTTTTT.

The chain combines TRBV10-3 with TRBJ2-1; 10 nucleotides match TRBD2. The CDR3 spans 16 residues. With V trimmed by 0 bases and J by 7 bases, 6 bases remained unmatched. Germline V gene lookup returns CDR1 ENHRY and CDR2 SYGVKD. CDR3 loop: CAISESGLAGANEQFF. CDR3 nucleotide sequence: TGTGCCATCAGTGAGTCGGGGCTAGCGGGAGCTAATGAGCAGTTCTTC.

This clone has ten or more counts. V and J are TRBV18 and TRBJ1-2; D might be TRBD1 (6 bases). Trimming left V 3 bases short and J 0 bases short, with 14 bases between. Germline V CDR1 and CDR2: KGHSH, LQKENI. The CDR3 runs to 16 residues. CDR3 DNA: TGTGCCAGCTCACCTAAGGGACACCACACTAACTATGGCTACACCTTC. It yields the protein CASSPKGHHTNYGYTF. Based on the CDR3 plus reference TRBV18 and TRBJ1-2, the full variable domain is NAGVMQNPRHLVRRRGQEARLRCSPMKGHSHVYWYRQLPEEGLKFMVYLQKENIIDESGMPKERFSAEFPKEGPSILRIQQVVRGDSAAYFCASSPKGHHTNYGYTFGSGTRLTVV.

This clone was observed a single time. The rearrangement links TRBV3-1 (or the pseudogene TRBV3-2) to TRBJ2-6, with TRBD2 matching 7 bases. Germline V gene lookup returns CDR1 LGHDT and CDR2 YNNKEL (reference sequence). V shed 3 bases and J 3 bases; nucleotides not matched to a gene: 2. The CDR3 has 15 amino acids. The CDR3 spells CASSQVAGGANVLTF. In nucleotides, the CDR3 is TGTGCCAGCAGCCAGGTAGCGGGTGGGGCCAACGTCCTGACTTTC.

This clone was observed a single time. The chain uses TRBV14 and TRBJ2-1; tentatively, D is TRBD2 (5 bases). The CDR3 spans 15 residues. Between the trimmed V and J ends, which lost 0 bases and 6 bases, there was a span of 12 bases. CDR1 is SGHDN, CDR2 FVKESK, per germline. The CDR3 DNA sequence: TGTGCCAGCAGCCAAGACCTCCTAGCTTCCAATGAGCAGTTCTTC. This encodes CASSQDLLASNEQFF.

The chain uses TRBV4-2 and TRBJ1-5; 8 bases map to TRBD1. The trim removed 4 bases at V and 7 bases at J, leaving 6 bases unmatched. Germline V CDR1 and CDR2: LGHNA, YNFKEQ. The CDR3 totals 14 residues. CDR3 DNA: TGTGCCAGCAGCCTTGGACAGGGAGAGCAGCCCCAGCATTTT. Residues: CASSLGQGEQPQHF.

The rearrangement joins TRBV19 to TRBJ1-2, with 10 nucleotides matching TRBD1. V was clipped by 5 bases and J by 6 bases; unmatched bases: 6. The CDR3 is 14 amino acids. CDR1 is LNHDA, CDR2 SQIVND, per germline (reference sequence). CDR3 sequence (DNA): TGTGCCAGTAGTTTGGGACAGGGGAAAAATGGCTACACCTTC. It translates to CASSLGQGKNGYTF.

The chain couples TRBV18 to TRBJ1-1; weak D call: TRBD1 (5 bases). Deletions cut 3 bases from V and 4 bases from J, with 15 bases between. CDR3 length: 15 amino acids. CDR1 KGHSH and CDR2 LQKENI come from the germline V gene. For the CDR3, the DNA is TGTGCCAGCTCACCCGATACGACCGGGGGCACTGAAGCTTTCTTT. This codes for CASSPDTTGGTEAFF.

This chain uses TRBV18 with TRBJ1-3, with 8 bases that match TRBD1. The CDR3 contains 14 residues. Losses at the gene ends were 4 bases for V and 4 bases for J; bases not matched to a gene: 3. Germline CDR1 reads KGHSH; CDR2 reads LQKENI. CDR3 in amino acids: CASSLGQGGNTIYF. The CDR3 DNA reads TGTGCCAGCTCACTTGGACAGGGCGGAAACACCATATATTTT.

A few counts support this clone. For the CDR3, the DNA is TGCGCCAGCAGCGCCTGGACTAGCGGCCATGAGCAGTTCTTC. This gives the protein CASSAWTSGHEQFF. The rearrangement uses TRBV5-1 and TRBJ2-1, with TRBD2 identical over 10 bases. The length of the CDR3 is 14 residues. The V and J ends lost 4 bases and 8 bases, in that order; junction bases with no gene match: 6. Germline V gene lookup returns CDR1 SGHRS and CDR2 YFSETQ.

The chain carries TRBV2 and TRBJ2-7, with 11 bases identical to TRBD2. Trimming removed 6 bases from V and 3 bases from J; junction bases left unmatched: 1. Germline V gene data show CDR1 as SNHLY and CDR2 as FYNNEI. This CDR3 region has 13 residues. The CDR3 DNA sequence: TGTGCCAGCAGGACTAGCGGGAACTACGAGCAGTACTTC. Protein: CASRTSGNYEQYF.

Points on this clone: This CDR3 is also generated by other DNA sequences in the sample. The chain uses TRBV19 and TRBJ2-5; 13 nucleotides align to TRBD2. Germline CDR1 LNHDA, CDR2 SQIVND (reference sequence). This CDR3 has 16 residues. V was clipped by 9 bases and J by 2 bases; unmatched bases: 9. CDR3 sequence: CASAIPGLAGQETQYF. The CDR3 nucleotides are TGTGCCAGCGCGATTCCGGGACTAGCGGGACAAGAGACCCAGTACTTC.